This entry describes one T cell receptor (beta chain). Its antigen remains unknown. A much larger clone lies a single base off, so this may be a read error. Since no conserved phenylalanine or tryptophan closes the CDR3, a read error is the likely cause. TCRdb reanalysed the PCR reads using MiXCR and keeps one entry per CDR3 protein. The table lists about 640,000 distinct CDR3 sequences, 20% of them singletons. The sample comes from a study of molecular identifiers for immune sequencing clone quantification. Each library that profiled naive CD8 cells came from approximately 20,000 to 1,000,000 sorted cells with 10%, 30% or 50% RNA. Study-wide results and limits: Because of identical TCR molecules sharing a barcode, sizes of highly expanded clones could be underestimated.

Specimen: naive CD8+ T cells from blood, with Jurkat cell RNA spiked in. Subset indicated: FACS-sorted CD8+CD4-CCR7+CD45RA+ naive T cells. The TCR comes from a human donor in good health. Some libraries in this study had Jurkat cell RNA spiked in.

CDR3 protein: CSARQVGGTYEQYS. The CDR3 DNA reads as TGCAGTGCGCGACAGGTGGGAGGGACCTACGAGCAGTACTCC. The chain is built from TRBV20-1 and TRBJ2-7; D perhaps matches TRBD2 (7 bases). The V end was cut by 6 bases, the J end by 2 bases, with 17 bases between. Germline V CDR1 and CDR2: DFQATT, SNEGSKA (reference sequence). The CDR3 sequence is 14 residues long.